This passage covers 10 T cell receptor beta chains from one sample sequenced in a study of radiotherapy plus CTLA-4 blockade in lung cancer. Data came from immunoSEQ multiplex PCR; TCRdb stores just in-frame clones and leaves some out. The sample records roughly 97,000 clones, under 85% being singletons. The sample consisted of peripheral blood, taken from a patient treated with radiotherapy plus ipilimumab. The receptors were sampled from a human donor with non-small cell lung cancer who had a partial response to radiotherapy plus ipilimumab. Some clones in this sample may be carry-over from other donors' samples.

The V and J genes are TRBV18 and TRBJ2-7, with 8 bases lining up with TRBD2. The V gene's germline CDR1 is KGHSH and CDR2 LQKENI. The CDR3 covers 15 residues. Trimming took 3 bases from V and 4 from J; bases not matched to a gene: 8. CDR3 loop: CASSPPGGLQYEQYF. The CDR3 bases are TGTGCCAGCTCACCCCCGGGGGGGCTTCAGTACGAGCAGTACTTC.

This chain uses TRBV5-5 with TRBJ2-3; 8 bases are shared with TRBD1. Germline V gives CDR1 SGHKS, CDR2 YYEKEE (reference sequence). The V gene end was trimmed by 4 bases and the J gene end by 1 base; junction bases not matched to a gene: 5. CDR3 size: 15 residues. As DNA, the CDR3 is TGTGCCAGCAGCGCGGACAGGGTTCGCACAGATACGCAGTATTTT. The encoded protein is CASSADRVRTDTQYF.

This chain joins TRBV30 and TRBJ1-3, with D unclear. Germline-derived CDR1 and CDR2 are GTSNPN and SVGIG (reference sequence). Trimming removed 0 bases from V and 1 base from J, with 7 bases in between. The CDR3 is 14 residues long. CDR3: CAWSVWASGNTIYF. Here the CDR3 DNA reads TGTGCCTGGAGTGTCTGGGCGTCTGGAAACACCATATATTTT. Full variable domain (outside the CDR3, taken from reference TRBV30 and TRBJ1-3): SQTIHQWPATLVQPVGSPLSLECTVEGTSNPNLYWYRQAAGRGLQLLFYSVGIGQISSEVPQNLSASRPQDRQFILSSKKLLLSDSGFYLCAWSVWASGNTIYFGEGSWLTVV.

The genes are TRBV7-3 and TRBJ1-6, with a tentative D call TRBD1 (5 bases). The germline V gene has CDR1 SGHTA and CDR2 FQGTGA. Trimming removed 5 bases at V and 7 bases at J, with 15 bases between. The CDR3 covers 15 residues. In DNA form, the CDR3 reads TGTGCCAGCAGCCCGAGTGGGGGGGACAATTCACCCCTCCACTTT. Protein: CASSPSGGDNSPLHF.

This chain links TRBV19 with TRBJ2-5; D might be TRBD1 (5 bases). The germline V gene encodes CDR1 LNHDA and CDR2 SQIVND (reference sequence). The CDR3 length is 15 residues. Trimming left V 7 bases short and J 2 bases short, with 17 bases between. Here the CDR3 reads CASMARLGQQETQYF. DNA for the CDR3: TGTGCCAGTATGGCGAGATTGGGGCAACAAGAGACCCAGTACTTC.

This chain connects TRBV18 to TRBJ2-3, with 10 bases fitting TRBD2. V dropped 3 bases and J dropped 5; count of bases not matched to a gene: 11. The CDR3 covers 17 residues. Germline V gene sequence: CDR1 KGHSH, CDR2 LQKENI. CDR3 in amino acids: CASSPVLIAGGQDTQYF. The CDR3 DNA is TGTGCCAGCTCACCGGTCCTTATAGCGGGGGGCCAAGATACGCAGTATTTT.

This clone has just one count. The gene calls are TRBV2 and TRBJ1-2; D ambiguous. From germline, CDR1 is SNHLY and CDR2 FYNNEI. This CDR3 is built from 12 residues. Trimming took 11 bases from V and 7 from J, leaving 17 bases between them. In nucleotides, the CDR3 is TGTGCCGAAAGCGCGGGAATGGGTGGCTACACCTTC. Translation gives CAESAGMGGYTF.

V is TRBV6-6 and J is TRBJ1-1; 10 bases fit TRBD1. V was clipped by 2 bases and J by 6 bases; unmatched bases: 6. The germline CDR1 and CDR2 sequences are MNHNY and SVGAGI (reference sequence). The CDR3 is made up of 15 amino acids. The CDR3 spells CASSYGDRGRAEAFF. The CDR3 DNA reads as TGTGCCAGCAGTTACGGGGACAGGGGTCGCGCTGAAGCTTTCTTT.

CDR3 in amino acids: CASTGQYYEQYF. The CDR3 DNA reads TGTGCCAGCACCGGACAGTACTACGAGCAGTACTTC. The chain employs TRBV28 and TRBJ2-7; possible D gene TRBD1, 6 bases. The germline V gene has CDR1 MDHEN and CDR2 SYDVKM. This CDR3 is built from 12 residues. The V and J ends lost 7 bases and 3 bases respectively, with 10 bases between them. Based on the CDR3 plus reference TRBV28 and TRBJ2-7, the full variable domain is DVKVTQSSRYLVKRTGEKVFLECVQDMDHENMFWYRQDPGLGLRLIYFSYDVKMKEKGDIPEGYSVSREKKERFSLILESASTNQTSMYLCASTGQYYEQYFGPGTRLTVT.

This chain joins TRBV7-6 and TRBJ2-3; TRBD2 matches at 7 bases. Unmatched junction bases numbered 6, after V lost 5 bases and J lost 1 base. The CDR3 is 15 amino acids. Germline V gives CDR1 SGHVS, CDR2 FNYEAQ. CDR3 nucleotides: TGTGCCAGCAGCCCCAGTAGCGGGCGCACAGATACGCAGTATTTT. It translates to CASSPSSGRTDTQYF.